This note documents a single T cell receptor (beta chain) sequence. Germline values: CDR1 MDHEN, CDR2 SYDVKM. V was clipped by 6 bases and J by 7 bases; unmatched bases: 8. The CDR3 covers 14 residues. Primers for the PCR totalled 60 Vbeta and 13 Jbeta. Measured with immunoSEQ multiplex PCR; TCRdb has only the in-frame clones, and not every one. The sample includes under 150,000 clones, approximately 80% seen only once; the top ten take 6.2%. The data stem from a study of cytomegalovirus exposure and HLA in healthy donors. The TCR originated in a woman aged 40 to 55 in good health and CMV-seropositive. The chain combines TRBV28 with TRBJ2-4; 8 bases map to TRBD1. Sequencing input: PBMCs. This CDR3 is CASRATGVRNIQYF. The CDR3 nucleotides read TGTGCCAGCAGGGCGACAGGGGTCAGGAACATTCAGTACTTC.